The 12 T cell receptor beta chains below were found in one sample sequenced in a study of vaccination and CD4 T cells after COVID-19. Treatment given: approximately nine-day PBMC culture with coronavirus spike peptide pools or control peptides (ViraFEST assay). An Oncomine TCR Beta short-read assay was used to sequence the DNA from cultured CD4+ T cells. One entry per CDR3 protein results from TCRdb running MiXCR on the PCR reads. This table has 20,000 to 25,000 distinct CDR3 sequences, 44% appearing once. Which antigens these TCRs recognize remains unknown. The specimen comprised CD4+ T cells from blood, cultured in vitro, sampled before SARS-CoV-2 vaccination. The receptors stem from a human donor who received a COVID-19 vaccine.

J is TRBJ1-1 and V is TRBV6-5; 9 nucleotides agree with TRBD1. The V gene end was trimmed by 0 bases and the J gene end by 5 bases; junction bases not matched to a gene: 4. Germline V CDR1 and CDR2: MNHEY, SVGAGI. The CDR3 is made up of 15 amino acids. This chain's CDR3 is CASSYSSGTGTEAFF. CDR3 coding DNA: TGTGCCAGCAGTTACTCCTCCGGGACAGGGACTGAAGCTTTCTTT.

V is TRBV7-9 and J is TRBJ2-3; TRBD1 or TRBD2 may be the D gene (6 bases each). Germline CDR1 and CDR2: SEHNR and FQNEAQ (reference sequence). Trimming shortened V by 1 base and J by 5 bases, and 13 bases separated the two germline ends. The CDR3 is made up of 15 amino acids. CDR3 loop: CASSLVSGAKDTQYF. DNA of the CDR3: TGTGCCAGCAGCTTAGTATCGGGGGCCAAAGATACGCAGTATTTT.

The chain is built from TRBV2 and TRBJ2-7; D is uncertain. The CDR3 runs 14 residues. The germline gives CDR1 SNHLY, CDR2 FYNNEI. Trimming stripped 3 bases from V and 0 bases from J, with 9 bases between. The DNA for the CDR3 is TGTGCCAGCAGTGATAAGGTTCTCTCCTACGAGCAGTACTTC. It encodes CASSDKVLSYEQYF. Drawing the rest from reference TRBV2 and TRBJ2-7, the complete variable domain is EPEVTQTPSHQVTQMGQEVILRCVPISNHLYFYWYRQILGQKVEFLVSFYNNEISEKSEIFDDQFSVERPDGSNFTLKIRSTKLEDSAMYFCASSDKVLSYEQYFGPGTRLTVT.

The chain links TRBV6-5 to TRBJ2-5; tentative D call: TRBD2 (6 bases). The V gene lost 2 bases and the J gene lost 1 base, with 23 bases spanning the gap. The CDR3 extends over 19 amino acids. Per the germline V gene, CDR1 is MNHEY and CDR2 is SVGAGI. CDR3 region: CASSYPGLEETRFQETQYF. CDR3 bases: TGTGCCAGCAGTTACCCGGGACTGGAAGAGACCCGATTCCAAGAGACCCAGTACTTC.

J is TRBJ1-1 and V is TRBV29-1, with D possibly matching TRBD1 (5 bases). CDR3 length equals 13 residues. V was cut by 3 bases and J by 11 bases, with 19 bases left in between. Looked up from germline, CDR1 is SQVTM and CDR2 is ANQGSEA. CDR3 protein: CSVDSGWQGDAFF. For the CDR3, the DNA is TGCAGCGTTGATAGTGGTTGGCAGGGTGACGCTTTCTTT.

The chain employs TRBV18 and TRBJ1-5, with a weak D call TRBD1 (5 bases). The V end lost 3 bases, the J end lost 0 bases, and 9 bases lay between the germline ends. The germline V gene encodes CDR1 KGHSH and CDR2 LQKENI. The CDR3 covers 15 residues. CDR3 bases: TGTGCCAGCTCACCGGGGGTGGCTAGCAATCAGCCCCAGCATTTT. It specifies CASSPGVASNQPQHF.

This chain links TRBV5-5 with TRBJ1-6, with 7 bases aligning to TRBD1. This CDR3 is built from 15 residues. Germline V lookup: CDR1 SGHKS, CDR2 YYEKEE (reference sequence). Trimming took 1 base from V and 6 from J; bases not matched to a gene: 4. In nucleotides, the CDR3 is TGTGCCAGCAGCTTGTTTCAGGGGGGTAATTCACCCCTCCACTTT. Translation: CASSLFQGGNSPLHF. Filled out from reference TRBV5-5 and TRBJ1-6, the complete variable domain reads DAGVTQSPTHLIKTRGQQVTLRCSPISGHKSVSWYQQVLGQGPQFIFQYYEKEERGRGNFPDRFSARQFPNYSSELNVNALLLGDSALYLCASSLFQGGNSPLHFGNGTRLTVT.

The J gene is TRBJ1-2, the V gene TRBV18; TRBD1 agrees at 10 bases. The V segment lost 1 base and the J segment 4 bases; nucleotides outside the gene matches: 6. The CDR3 runs to 16 residues. CDR1 and CDR2 (germline): KGHSH, LQKENI. In DNA, the CDR3 is TGTGCCAGCTCACCACGGTCTGGGACAGGGGCCTATGGCTACACCTTC. It codes for CASSPRSGTGAYGYTF.

The sample holds a few counts of this clonotype. The chain couples TRBV7-2 to TRBJ1-2; no reliable D call. The CDR3 covers 16 residues. Trimming removed 1 base at V and 5 bases at J, with 17 bases between. Germline CDR1 reads SGHTA; CDR2 reads FQGNSA. The CDR3 region has the DNA TGTGCCAGCAGCTTAGACGGCGGCCGGGAGAGGTATGGCTACACCTTC. This gives the protein CASSLDGGRERYGYTF.

This clonotype showed up just a few times. The rearrangement links TRBV24-1 to TRBJ2-7; TRBD1 agrees at 9 bases. Looked up from germline, CDR1 is KGHDR and CDR2 is SFDVKD. Germline trimming cut 12 bases from V and 5 bases from J; bases unmatched to any gene: 10. There are 13 residues in the CDR3. In DNA form, the CDR3 reads TGTGCCCCGCCGGGGACAGGGTTCAACGAGCAGTACTTC. It translates to CAPPGTGFNEQYF.

This clonotype was observed a handful of times. The chain carries TRBV27 and TRBJ1-1; D remains unclear. The CDR3 is made up of 15 amino acids. Germline CDR1 is MNHEY and CDR2 is SMNVEV (reference sequence). V lost 0 bases and J 4 bases, leaving 12 bases between the germline ends. CDR3 sequence: CASSLSKAFGTEAFF. The CDR3 DNA sequence: TGTGCCAGCAGTTTATCGAAGGCTTTCGGCACTGAAGCTTTCTTT.

This clonotype has only a few counts. The rearrangement joins TRBV19 to TRBJ2-3; the D gene is possibly TRBD1 (5 bases). Trimming cost V 7 bases and J 10 bases, with 12 bases left between them. There are 11 residues in the CDR3. Germline values: CDR1 LNHDA, CDR2 SQIVND (reference sequence). CDR3: CASTYKGAQYF. The CDR3 nucleotides are TGTGCCAGTACATATAAAGGGGCGCAGTATTTT.